This T cell receptor (beta chain) was found in a study of T cell changes during pregnancy in multiple sclerosis. The data were produced by immunoSEQ multiplex PCR, yet TCRdb's version contains in-frame clones alone and is incomplete. The data contain 85,000 to 120,000 clones, around 93% of them singletons. The V gene lost 6 bases and the J gene lost 8 bases, with 16 bases spanning the gap. Germline V CDR1 and CDR2: MNHNS, SASEGT. The CDR3 has 14 amino acids. This receptor was taken from a female donor with multiple sclerosis, enrolled in a pregnancy study. The chain links TRBV6-1 to TRBJ1-4; D is perhaps TRBD1 (5 bases). Sequencing was performed on peripheral blood, taken after pregnancy. The CDR3 here is CASRETRQTEKLFF. DNA for the CDR3: TGTGCCAGCAGGGAGACAAGACAGACAGAAAAACTGTTTTTT.